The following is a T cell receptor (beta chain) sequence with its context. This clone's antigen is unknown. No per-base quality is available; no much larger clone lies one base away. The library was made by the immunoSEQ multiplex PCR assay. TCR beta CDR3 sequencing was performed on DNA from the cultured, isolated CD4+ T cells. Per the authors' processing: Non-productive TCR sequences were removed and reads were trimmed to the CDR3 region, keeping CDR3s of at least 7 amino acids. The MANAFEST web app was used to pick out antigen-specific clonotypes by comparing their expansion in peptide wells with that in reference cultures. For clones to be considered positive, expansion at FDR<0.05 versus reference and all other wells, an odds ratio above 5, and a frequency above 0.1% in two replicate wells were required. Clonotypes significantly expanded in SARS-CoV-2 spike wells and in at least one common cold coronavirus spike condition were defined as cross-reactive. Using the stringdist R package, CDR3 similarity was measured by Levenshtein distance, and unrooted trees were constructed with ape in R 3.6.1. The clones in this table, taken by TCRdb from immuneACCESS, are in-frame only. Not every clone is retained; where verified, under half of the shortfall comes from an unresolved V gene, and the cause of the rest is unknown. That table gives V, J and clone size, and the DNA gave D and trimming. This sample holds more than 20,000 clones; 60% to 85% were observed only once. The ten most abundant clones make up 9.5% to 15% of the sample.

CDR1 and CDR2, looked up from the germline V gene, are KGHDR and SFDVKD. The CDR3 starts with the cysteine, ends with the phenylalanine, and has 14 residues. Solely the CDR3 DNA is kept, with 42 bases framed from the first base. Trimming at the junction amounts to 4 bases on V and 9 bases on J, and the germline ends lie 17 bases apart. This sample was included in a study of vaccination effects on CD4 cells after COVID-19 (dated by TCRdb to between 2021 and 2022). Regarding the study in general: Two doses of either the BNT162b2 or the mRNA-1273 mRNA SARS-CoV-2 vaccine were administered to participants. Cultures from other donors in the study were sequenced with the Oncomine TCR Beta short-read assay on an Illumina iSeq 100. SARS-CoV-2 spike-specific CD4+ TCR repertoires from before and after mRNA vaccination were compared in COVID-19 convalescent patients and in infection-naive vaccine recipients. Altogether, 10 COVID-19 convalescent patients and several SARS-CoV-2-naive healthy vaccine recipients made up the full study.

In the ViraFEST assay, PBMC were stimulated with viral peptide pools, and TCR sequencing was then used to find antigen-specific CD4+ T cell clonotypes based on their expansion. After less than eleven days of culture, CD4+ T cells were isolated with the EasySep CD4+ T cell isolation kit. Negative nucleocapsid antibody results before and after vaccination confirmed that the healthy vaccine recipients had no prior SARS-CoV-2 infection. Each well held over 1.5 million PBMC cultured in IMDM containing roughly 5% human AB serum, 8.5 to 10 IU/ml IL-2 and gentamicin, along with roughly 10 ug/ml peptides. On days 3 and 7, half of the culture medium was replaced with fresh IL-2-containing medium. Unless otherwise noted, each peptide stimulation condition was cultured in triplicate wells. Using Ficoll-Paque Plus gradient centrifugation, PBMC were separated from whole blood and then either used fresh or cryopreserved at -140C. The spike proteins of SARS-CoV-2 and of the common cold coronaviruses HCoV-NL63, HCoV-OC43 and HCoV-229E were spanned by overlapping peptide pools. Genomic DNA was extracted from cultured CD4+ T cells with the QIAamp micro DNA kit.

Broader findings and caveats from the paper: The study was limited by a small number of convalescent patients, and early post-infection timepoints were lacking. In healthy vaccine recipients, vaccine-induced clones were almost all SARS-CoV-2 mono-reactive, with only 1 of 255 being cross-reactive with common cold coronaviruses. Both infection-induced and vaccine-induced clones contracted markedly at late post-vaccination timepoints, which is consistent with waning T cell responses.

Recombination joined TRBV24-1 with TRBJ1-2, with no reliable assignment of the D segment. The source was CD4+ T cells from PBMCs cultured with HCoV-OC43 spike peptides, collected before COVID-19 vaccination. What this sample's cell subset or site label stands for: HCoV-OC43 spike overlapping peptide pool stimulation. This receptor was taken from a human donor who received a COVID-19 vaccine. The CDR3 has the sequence CATSESGQITRYTF. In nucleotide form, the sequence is TGTGCCACCAGTGAGTCGGGTCAGATCACCCGCTACACCTTC.